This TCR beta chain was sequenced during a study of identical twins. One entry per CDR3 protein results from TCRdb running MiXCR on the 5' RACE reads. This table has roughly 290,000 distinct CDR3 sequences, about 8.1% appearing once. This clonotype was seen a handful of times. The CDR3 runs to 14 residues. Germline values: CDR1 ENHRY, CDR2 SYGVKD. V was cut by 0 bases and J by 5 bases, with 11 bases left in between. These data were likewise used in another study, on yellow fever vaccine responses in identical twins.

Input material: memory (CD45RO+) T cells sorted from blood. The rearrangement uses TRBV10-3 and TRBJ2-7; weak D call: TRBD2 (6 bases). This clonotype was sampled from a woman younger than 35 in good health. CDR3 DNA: TGTGCCATCAGTGAGTCGAAAATAGCGGACGAGCAGTACTTC. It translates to CAISESKIADEQYF.